This is a list of T cell receptor beta chains from one sample in a study of vaccination and CD4 T cells after COVID-19. These TCRs are of unknown antigen specificity. One entry per CDR3 protein, called by TCRdb with MiXCR from the PCR reads. Of fewer than 25,000 distinct CDR3 sequences listed, over 45% are singletons. Sequenced material: CD4+ T cells from blood, cultured in vitro. The receptor set was obtained from a human donor who had recovered from COVID-19. Each CDR3 is given with its conserved first and last residue. Each record gives: clone size, J gene, D gene, V gene, CDR3 protein, CDR3 DNA. A D gene is named only where the DNA matches it firmly. Clone size, where shown, is once, few, many, or a class for clones that have expanded.

abundance: .
j_gene: TRBJ1-5
d_gene: .
v_gene: TRBV6-2/TRBV6-3
CDR3aa: CASSYTTRGGFNQPQHF
CDR3nt: TGTGCCAGCAGTTACACCACACGTGGGGGGTTCAATCAGCCCCAGCATTTT

abundance: few
j_gene: TRBJ1-1
d_gene: .
v_gene: TRBV19
CDR3aa: CASSIVGKTEAFF
CDR3nt: TGTGCCAGTAGTATAGTAGGGAAAACTGAAGCTTTCTTT

abundance: .
j_gene: TRBJ2-7
d_gene: TRBD1
v_gene: TRBV20-1
CDR3aa: CSASDRGGYEQYF
CDR3nt: TGCAGTGCCTCGGACAGGGGTGGTTACGAGCAGTACTTC

abundance: few
j_gene: TRBJ2-5
d_gene: TRBD1
v_gene: TRBV5-1
CDR3aa: CASSWRTGAQETQYF
CDR3nt: TGCGCCAGCAGCTGGAGGACAGGGGCCCAAGAGACCCAGTACTTC

abundance: .
j_gene: TRBJ1-2
d_gene: .
v_gene: TRBV6-1
CDR3aa: CASSEVREDGYTF
CDR3nt: TGTGCCAGCAGTGAAGTCAGGGAGGATGGCTACACCTTC

abundance: .
j_gene: TRBJ2-3
d_gene: TRBD1
v_gene: TRBV28
CDR3aa: CASSTGTAQTDTQYF
CDR3nt: TGTGCCAGCAGTACGGGGACAGCGCAAACAGATACGCAGTATTTT

abundance: .
j_gene: TRBJ2-3
d_gene: TRBD1
v_gene: TRBV11-3
CDR3aa: CASSPRQGATDTQYF
CDR3nt: TGTGCCAGCAGTCCCCGACAGGGGGCTACAGATACGCAGTATTTT

abundance: .
j_gene: TRBJ1-2
d_gene: .
v_gene: TRBV7-2
CDR3aa: CASSFGAGYGYTF
CDR3nt: TGTGCCAGCAGCTTCGGGGCAGGCTATGGCTACACCTTC

abundance: few
j_gene: TRBJ1-2
d_gene: .
v_gene: TRBV6-5
CDR3aa: CASSYPRADYGYTF
CDR3nt: TGTGCCAGCAGTTACCCCAGGGCAGACTATGGCTACACCTTC

abundance: .
j_gene: TRBJ2-1
d_gene: .
v_gene: TRBV20-1
CDR3aa: CSAMLPAGGQFF
CDR3nt: TGCAGTGCTATGTTACCAGCCGGCGGGCAGTTCTTC

abundance: few
j_gene: TRBJ1-5
d_gene: .
v_gene: TRBV6-5
CDR3aa: CASSYERNQPQHF
CDR3nt: TGTGCCAGCAGTTACGAGCGCAATCAGCCCCAGCATTTT

abundance: .
j_gene: TRBJ2-3
d_gene: TRBD2
v_gene: TRBV20-1
CDR3aa: CSAIKRGGSVDTQYF
CDR3nt: TGCAGTGCTATAAAGCGGGGGGGCTCGGTGGATACGCAGTATTTT

abundance: few
j_gene: TRBJ1-5
d_gene: TRBD1
v_gene: TRBV19
CDR3aa: CASSRTGGNQPQHF
CDR3nt: TGTGCCAGTAGCAGAACAGGGGGCAATCAGCCCCAGCATTTT

abundance: once
j_gene: TRBJ2-1
d_gene: TRBD2
v_gene: TRBV7-8
CDR3aa: CASSPLLAGGYNEQFF
CDR3nt: TGTGCCAGCAGCCCCCTTTTGGCGGGAGGGTACAATGAGCAGTTCTTC

abundance: .
j_gene: TRBJ2-3
d_gene: TRBD1
v_gene: TRBV20-1
CDR3aa: CSARQGADTQYF
CDR3nt: TGCAGTGCTCGACAGGGGGCAGATACGCAGTATTTT

abundance: few
j_gene: TRBJ2-3
d_gene: .
v_gene: TRBV20-1
CDR3aa: CSARDPKGGDTQYF
CDR3nt: TGCAGTGCTAGAGACCCCAAAGGGGGGGATACGCAGTATTTT

abundance: .
j_gene: TRBJ1-2
d_gene: .
v_gene: TRBV20-1
CDR3aa: CSARPANYGYTF
CDR3nt: TGCAGTGCTAGACCCGCTAACTATGGCTACACCTTC

abundance: .
j_gene: TRBJ2-5
d_gene: TRBD2
v_gene: TRBV12-3/TRBV12-4
CDR3aa: CASSPGRALETQYF
CDR3nt: TGTGCCAGCAGTCCCGGGAGGGCCCTCGAGACCCAGTACTTC

abundance: .
j_gene: TRBJ2-7
d_gene: TRBD1
v_gene: TRBV7-2
CDR3aa: CASSLAYRGQEQYF
CDR3nt: TGTGCCAGCAGCTTAGCTTACAGGGGGCAGGAGCAGTACTTC

abundance: .
j_gene: TRBJ1-6
d_gene: .
v_gene: TRBV7-9
CDR3aa: CASAPTQGVNSPLHF
CDR3nt: TGTGCCAGCGCCCCGACGCAGGGTGTTAATTCACCCCTCCACTTT

abundance: .
j_gene: TRBJ2-3
d_gene: .
v_gene: TRBV20-1
CDR3aa: CSASSDSDTDTQYF
CDR3nt: TGCAGTGCTAGTTCGGACAGCGATACAGATACGCAGTATTTT

abundance: .
j_gene: TRBJ2-5
d_gene: .
v_gene: TRBV24-1
CDR3aa: CATSDPRRVETQYF
CDR3nt: TGTGCCACCAGTGACCCCCGCAGGGTAGAGACCCAGTACTTC

abundance: .
j_gene: TRBJ2-3
d_gene: .
v_gene: TRBV6-2/TRBV6-3
CDR3aa: CASSWKEAQYF
CDR3nt: TGTGCCAGCAGTTGGAAAGAGGCGCAGTATTTT

abundance: .
j_gene: TRBJ1-5
d_gene: TRBD1
v_gene: TRBV28
CDR3aa: CASSSSGTGFQPQHF
CDR3nt: TGTGCCAGCAGTTCCTCCGGGACAGGGTTTCAGCCCCAGCATTTT

abundance: .
j_gene: TRBJ1-2
d_gene: .
v_gene: TRBV12-5
CDR3aa: CASGFQGKGYTF
CDR3nt: TGTGCTAGTGGTTTTCAGGGGAAGGGCTACACCTTC

abundance: few
j_gene: TRBJ1-2
d_gene: .
v_gene: TRBV5-4
CDR3aa: CASSLGGSAGYTF
CDR3nt: TGTGCCAGCAGCTTGGGGGGATCCGCTGGCTACACCTTC

abundance: .
j_gene: TRBJ2-7
d_gene: .
v_gene: TRBV6-2/TRBV6-3
CDR3aa: CASRRDRNYEQYF
CDR3nt: TGTGCCAGCAGGCGGGACAGAAACTACGAGCAGTACTTC

abundance: .
j_gene: TRBJ1-6
d_gene: TRBD1
v_gene: TRBV27
CDR3aa: CASRAYGTAYNSPLHF
CDR3nt: TGTGCCAGCAGAGCCTACGGGACAGCCTATAATTCACCCCTCCACTTT

abundance: .
j_gene: TRBJ1-1
d_gene: TRBD1
v_gene: TRBV6-2/TRBV6-3
CDR3aa: CASSHPRTGMNTEAFF
CDR3nt: TGTGCCAGCAGCCACCCACGGACAGGAATGAACACTGAAGCTTTCTTT

abundance: .
j_gene: TRBJ1-4
d_gene: .
v_gene: TRBV19
CDR3aa: CASSRAEKLFF
CDR3nt: TGTGCCAGTAGTAGGGCTGAAAAACTGTTTTTT

abundance: .
j_gene: TRBJ1-1
d_gene: .
v_gene: TRBV6-2/TRBV6-3
CDR3aa: CASSHLGEAFF
CDR3nt: TGTGCCAGCAGCCACTTGGGTGAAGCTTTCTTT

abundance: few
j_gene: TRBJ1-6
d_gene: .
v_gene: TRBV27
CDR3aa: CASGGRSWGSPLHF
CDR3nt: TGTGCCAGCGGAGGACGGAGTTGGGGATCACCCCTCCACTTT

abundance: .
j_gene: TRBJ2-4
d_gene: .
v_gene: TRBV7-2
CDR3aa: CASSSPARLAKNIQYF
CDR3nt: TGTGCCAGCAGCTCACCGGCCCGCTTAGCCAAAAACATTCAGTACTTC

abundance: few
j_gene: TRBJ1-1
d_gene: .
v_gene: TRBV6-2/TRBV6-3
CDR3aa: CASSLDKNTEAFF
CDR3nt: TGTGCCAGCAGCCTCGACAAGAACACTGAAGCTTTCTTT

abundance: .
j_gene: TRBJ2-4
d_gene: .
v_gene: TRBV5-5
CDR3aa: CASSLGDRLNIQYF
CDR3nt: TGTGCCAGCAGCTTGGGGGACCGACTAAACATTCAGTACTTC

abundance: once
j_gene: TRBJ2-7
d_gene: .
v_gene: TRBV10-3
CDR3aa: CAISDSGGEQYF
CDR3nt: TGTGCCATCAGTGATTCGGGTGGGGAGCAGTACTTC

abundance: few
j_gene: TRBJ1-5
d_gene: .
v_gene: TRBV6-2/TRBV6-3
CDR3aa: CASGIGGGNQPQHF
CDR3nt: TGTGCCAGCGGGATCGGGGGAGGCAATCAGCCCCAGCATTTT

abundance: .
j_gene: TRBJ2-7
d_gene: .
v_gene: TRBV25-1
CDR3aa: CASRPQRPSYEQYF
CDR3nt: TGTGCCAGCAGGCCCCAAAGGCCTTCCTACGAGCAGTACTTC

abundance: few
j_gene: TRBJ2-3
d_gene: TRBD2
v_gene: TRBV20-1
CDR3aa: CSARDRRRSGGTADTQYF
CDR3nt: TGCAGTGCTAGAGATAGAAGACGGAGCGGGGGCACCGCAGATACGCAGTATTTT

abundance: .
j_gene: TRBJ2-3
d_gene: .
v_gene: TRBV20-1
CDR3aa: CSARDKGDPTDTQYF
CDR3nt: TGCAGTGCTAGAGATAAGGGGGACCCCACAGATACGCAGTATTTT

abundance: .
j_gene: TRBJ2-2
d_gene: TRBD2
v_gene: TRBV2
CDR3aa: CASHQSGGPNTGELFF
CDR3nt: TGTGCCAGCCATCAAAGCGGGGGCCCTAACACCGGGGAGCTGTTTTTT

abundance: once
j_gene: TRBJ2-3
d_gene: .
v_gene: TRBV7-2
CDR3aa: CASSSRGDTQYF
CDR3nt: TGTGCCAGCAGCTCCAGGGGAGATACGCAGTATTTT